The 5 T cell receptor beta chains in this list originate from one sample, sequenced in a study of T cells after yellow fever vaccination. One entry per CDR3 protein, called by TCRdb with MiXCR from the 5' RACE reads. This table has approximately 510,000 distinct CDR3 sequences, around a fifth appearing once. Material: PBMCs, obtained roughly 20 days after the first yellow fever vaccination. These TCRs come from a man aged 18-30 years who received the YFV17D yellow fever vaccine.

Here the CDR3 DNA reads TGTGCCAGCAGCTCCTCGGGACAGCCCACATCCTACAATGAGCAGTTCTTC. Its translation: CASSSSGQPTSYNEQFF. This chain uses TRBV9 with TRBJ2-1; TRBD1 matches at 7 bases. The CDR3 totals 17 residues. Germline V CDR1 and CDR2: SGDLS, YYNGEE. V was pared by 4 bases and J by 1 base, with 11 bases of the junction left unmatched.

J is TRBJ2-3 and V is TRBV27; TRBD1 agrees at 7 bases. Per germline, CDR1 MNHEY and CDR2 SMNVEV (reference sequence). CDR3 size: 13 residues. V shed 7 bases and J 4 bases; nucleotides not matched to a gene: 5. DNA of the CDR3: TGTGCCAGCAAACCGACAGGGTCAGATACGCAGTATTTT. Its translation: CASKPTGSDTQYF.

This clonotype came up a few times. The chain couples TRBV20-1 to TRBJ2-3, with a possible D match to TRBD2 (6 bases). The CDR3 sequence is 13 residues long. V was clipped by 4 bases and J by 0 bases, with 8 bases between them. Germline values: CDR1 DFQATT, CDR2 SNEGSKA (reference sequence). CDR3 protein: CSAKGRSTDTQYF. The CDR3 bases are TGCAGTGCTAAGGGGAGGAGCACAGATACGCAGTATTTT.

The gene calls are TRBV20-1 and TRBJ1-5; the D is unclear. There are 14 residues in the CDR3. Germline-derived CDR1 and CDR2 are DFQATT and SNEGSKA (reference sequence). Trimming took off 3 bases at V and 0 bases at J, with 9 bases between the two ends. The CDR3 region is CSASKQYSNQPQHF. In nucleotides, the CDR3 is TGCAGTGCTAGTAAACAGTATAGCAATCAGCCCCAGCATTTT.

This clonotype has more than one count but fewer than ten. The chain combines TRBV20-1 with TRBJ2-1; the D gene could be TRBD1 or TRBD2 (5 bases each). In germline, CDR1 is DFQATT, CDR2 SNEGSKA (reference sequence). Trimming shortened V by 5 bases and J by 3 bases, and 20 bases separated the two germline ends. The length of the CDR3 is 16 residues. CDR3 loop: CSAAERKGRLYNEQFF. The CDR3 DNA sequence: TGCAGTGCTGCAGAGAGAAAGGGACGGCTCTACAATGAGCAGTTCTTC.